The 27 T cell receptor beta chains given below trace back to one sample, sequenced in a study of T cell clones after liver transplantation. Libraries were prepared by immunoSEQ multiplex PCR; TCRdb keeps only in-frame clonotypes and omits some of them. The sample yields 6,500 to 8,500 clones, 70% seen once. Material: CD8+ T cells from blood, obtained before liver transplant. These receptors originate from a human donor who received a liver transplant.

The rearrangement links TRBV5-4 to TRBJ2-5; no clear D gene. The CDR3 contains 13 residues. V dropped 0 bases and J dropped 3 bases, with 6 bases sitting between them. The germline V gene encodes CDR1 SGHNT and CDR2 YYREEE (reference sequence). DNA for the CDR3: TGTGCCAGCAGCTTGGACTATGAAGAGACCCAGTACTTC. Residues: CASSLDYEETQYF.

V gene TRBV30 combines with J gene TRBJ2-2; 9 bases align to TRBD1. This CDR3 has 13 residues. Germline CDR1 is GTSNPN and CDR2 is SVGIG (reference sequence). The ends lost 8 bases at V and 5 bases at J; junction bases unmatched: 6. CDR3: CAGDGQGTGELFF. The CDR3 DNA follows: TGTGCCGGGGACGGACAGGGGACCGGGGAGCTGTTTTTT.

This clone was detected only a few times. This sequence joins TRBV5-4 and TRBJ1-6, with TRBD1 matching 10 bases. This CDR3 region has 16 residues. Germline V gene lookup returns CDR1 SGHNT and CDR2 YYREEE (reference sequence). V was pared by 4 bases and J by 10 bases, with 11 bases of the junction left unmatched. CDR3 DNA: TGTGCCAGCAGCCACGATTGGGACAGGGGAAACTCACCCCTCCACTTT. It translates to CASSHDWDRGNSPLHF.

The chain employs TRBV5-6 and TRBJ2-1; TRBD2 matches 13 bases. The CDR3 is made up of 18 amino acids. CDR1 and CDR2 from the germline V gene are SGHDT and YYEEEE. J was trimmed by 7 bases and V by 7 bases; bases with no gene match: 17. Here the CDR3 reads CASSKIEWTSGGVNEQFF. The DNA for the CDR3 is TGTGCCAGCTCGAAGATCGAATGGACTAGCGGGGGAGTAAATGAGCAGTTCTTC.

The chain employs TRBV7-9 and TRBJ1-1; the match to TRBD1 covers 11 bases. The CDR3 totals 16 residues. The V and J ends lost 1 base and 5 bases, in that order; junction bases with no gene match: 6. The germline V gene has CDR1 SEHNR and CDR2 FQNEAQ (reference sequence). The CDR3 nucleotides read TGTGCCAGCAGCTTAGTCGGGACAGGGGGAAAGACTGAAGCTTTCTTT. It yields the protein CASSLVGTGGKTEAFF.

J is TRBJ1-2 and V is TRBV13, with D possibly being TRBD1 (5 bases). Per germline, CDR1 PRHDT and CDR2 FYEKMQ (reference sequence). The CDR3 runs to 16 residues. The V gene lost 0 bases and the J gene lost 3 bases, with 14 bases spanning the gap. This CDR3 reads CASSLGREGLYYGYTF. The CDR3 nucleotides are TGTGCCAGCAGCTTAGGCCGTGAGGGGCTCTACTATGGCTACACCTTC.

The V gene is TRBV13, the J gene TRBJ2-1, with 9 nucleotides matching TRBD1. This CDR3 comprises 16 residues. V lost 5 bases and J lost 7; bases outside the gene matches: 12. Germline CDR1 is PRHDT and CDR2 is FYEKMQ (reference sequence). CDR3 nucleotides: TGTGCCAGCAGCGACAGGGGGAAGGGCGGGAGTAATGAGCAGTTCTTC. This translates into CASSDRGKGGSNEQFF.

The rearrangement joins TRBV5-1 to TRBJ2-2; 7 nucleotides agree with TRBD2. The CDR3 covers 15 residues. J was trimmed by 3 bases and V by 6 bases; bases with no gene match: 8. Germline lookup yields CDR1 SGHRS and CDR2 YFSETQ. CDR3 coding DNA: TGCGCCAGCAAACTCTCCGGGGGGTACACCGGGGAGCTGTTTTTT. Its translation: CASKLSGGYTGELFF.

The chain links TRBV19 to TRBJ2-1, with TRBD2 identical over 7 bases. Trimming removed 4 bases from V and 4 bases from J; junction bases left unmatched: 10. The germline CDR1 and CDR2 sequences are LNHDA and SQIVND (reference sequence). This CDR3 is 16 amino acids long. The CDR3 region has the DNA TGTGCCAGTAGTACAACGGGCTCTAGCGGATACAATGAGCAGTTCTTC. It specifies CASSTTGSSGYNEQFF.

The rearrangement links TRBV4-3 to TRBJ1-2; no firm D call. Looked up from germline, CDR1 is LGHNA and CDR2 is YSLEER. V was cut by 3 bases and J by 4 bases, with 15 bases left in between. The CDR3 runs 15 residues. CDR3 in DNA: TGCGCCAGCAGCCAGACCGATGGGGAGAGCTATGGCTACACCTTC. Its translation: CASSQTDGESYGYTF.

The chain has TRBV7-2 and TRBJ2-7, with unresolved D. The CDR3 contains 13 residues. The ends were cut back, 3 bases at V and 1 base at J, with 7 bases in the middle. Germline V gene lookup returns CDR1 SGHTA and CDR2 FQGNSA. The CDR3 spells CASSLGRSYEQYF. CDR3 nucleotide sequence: TGTGCCAGCAGCTTGGGCAGATCCTACGAGCAGTACTTC.

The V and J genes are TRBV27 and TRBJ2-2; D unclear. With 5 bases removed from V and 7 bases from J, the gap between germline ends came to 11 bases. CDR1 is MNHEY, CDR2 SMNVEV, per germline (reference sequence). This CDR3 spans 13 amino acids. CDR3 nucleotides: TGTGCCAGCAGTCTGGGAAATGTCGGGGAGCTGTTTTTT. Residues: CASSLGNVGELFF.

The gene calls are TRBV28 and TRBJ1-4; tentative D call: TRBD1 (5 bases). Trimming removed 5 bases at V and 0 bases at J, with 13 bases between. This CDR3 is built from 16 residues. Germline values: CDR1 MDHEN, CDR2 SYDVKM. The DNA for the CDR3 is TGTGCCAGCAGTCGTTACCCGGGGGCAACTAATGAAAAACTGTTTTTT. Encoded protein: CASSRYPGATNEKLFF.

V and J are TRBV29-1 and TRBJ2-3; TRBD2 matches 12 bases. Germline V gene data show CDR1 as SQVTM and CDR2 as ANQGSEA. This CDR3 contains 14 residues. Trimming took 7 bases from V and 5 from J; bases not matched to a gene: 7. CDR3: CSATSGGPGDTQYF. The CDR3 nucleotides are TGCAGCGCCACTAGCGGGGGGCCGGGAGATACGCAGTATTTT.

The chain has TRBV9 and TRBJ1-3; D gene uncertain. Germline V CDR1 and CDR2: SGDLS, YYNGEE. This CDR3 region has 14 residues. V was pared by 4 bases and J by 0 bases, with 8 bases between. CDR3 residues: CASSYGGSGNTIYF. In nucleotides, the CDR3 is TGTGCCAGCAGCTATGGAGGCTCTGGAAACACCATATATTTT.

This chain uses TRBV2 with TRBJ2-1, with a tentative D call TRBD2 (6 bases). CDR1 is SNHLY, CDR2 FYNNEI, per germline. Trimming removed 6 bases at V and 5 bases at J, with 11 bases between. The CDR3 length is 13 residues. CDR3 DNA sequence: TGTGCCAGCAGACGACTAGTTGACAATGAGCAGTTCTTC. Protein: CASRRLVDNEQFF.

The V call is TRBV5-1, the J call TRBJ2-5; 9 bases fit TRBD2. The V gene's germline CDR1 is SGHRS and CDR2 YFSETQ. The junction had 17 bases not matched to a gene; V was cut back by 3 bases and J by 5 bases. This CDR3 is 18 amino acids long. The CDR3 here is CASSSIPGVAGVRETQYF. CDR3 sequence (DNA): TGCGCCAGCAGCTCCATACCTGGGGTAGCGGGAGTTCGGGAGACCCAGTACTTC.

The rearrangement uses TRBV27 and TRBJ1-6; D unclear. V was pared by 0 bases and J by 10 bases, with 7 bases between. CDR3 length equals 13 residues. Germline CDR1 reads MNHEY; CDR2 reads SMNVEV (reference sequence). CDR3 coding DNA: TGTGCCAGCAGTTTATCCCTCCGATCACCCCTCCACTTT. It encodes CASSLSLRSPLHF.

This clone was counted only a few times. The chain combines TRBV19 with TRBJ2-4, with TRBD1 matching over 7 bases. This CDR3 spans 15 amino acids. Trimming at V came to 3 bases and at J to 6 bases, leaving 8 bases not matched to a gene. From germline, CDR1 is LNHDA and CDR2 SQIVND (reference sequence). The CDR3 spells CASSMYIAGGNIQYF. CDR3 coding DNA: TGTGCCAGTAGTATGTACATTGCAGGGGGAAACATTCAGTACTTC. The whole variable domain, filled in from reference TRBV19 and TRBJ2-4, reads DGGITQSPKYLFRKEGQNVTLSCEQNLNHDAMYWYRQDPGQGLRLIYYSQIVNDFQKGDIAEGYSVSREKKESFPLTVTSAQKNPTAFYLCASSMYIAGGNIQYFGAGTRLSVL.

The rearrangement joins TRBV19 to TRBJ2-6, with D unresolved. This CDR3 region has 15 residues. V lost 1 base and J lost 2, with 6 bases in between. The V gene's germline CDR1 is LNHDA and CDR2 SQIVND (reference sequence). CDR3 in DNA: TGTGCCAGTAGTATAGGGGTCCCTGGGGCCAACGTCCTGACTTTC. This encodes CASSIGVPGANVLTF.

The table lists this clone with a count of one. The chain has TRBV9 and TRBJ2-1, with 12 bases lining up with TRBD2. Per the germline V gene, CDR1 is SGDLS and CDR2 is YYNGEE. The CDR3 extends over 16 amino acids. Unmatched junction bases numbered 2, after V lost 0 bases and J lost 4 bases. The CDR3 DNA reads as TGTGCCAGCAGCGTAGACCTAGCGGGAGGGTACAATGAGCAGTTCTTC. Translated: CASSVDLAGGYNEQFF.

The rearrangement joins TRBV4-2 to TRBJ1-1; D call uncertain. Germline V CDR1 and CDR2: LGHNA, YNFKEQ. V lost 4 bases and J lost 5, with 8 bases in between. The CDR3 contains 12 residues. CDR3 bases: TGTGCCAGCAGCCCTGCAGGAACTGAAGCTTTCTTT. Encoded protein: CASSPAGTEAFF.

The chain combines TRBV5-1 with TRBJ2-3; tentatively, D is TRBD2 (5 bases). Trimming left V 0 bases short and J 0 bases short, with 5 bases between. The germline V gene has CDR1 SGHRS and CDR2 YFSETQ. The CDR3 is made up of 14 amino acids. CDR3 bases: TGCGCCAGCAGCTTGGGGACTAGCACAGATACGCAGTATTTT. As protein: CASSLGTSTDTQYF.

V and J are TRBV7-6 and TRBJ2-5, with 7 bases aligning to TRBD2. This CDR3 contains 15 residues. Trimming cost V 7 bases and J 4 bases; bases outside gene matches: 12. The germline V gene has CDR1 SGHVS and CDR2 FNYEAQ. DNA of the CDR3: TGTGCCAGCACCCGACGCGCGGGAGTTGGAGAGACCCAGTACTTC. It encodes CASTRRAGVGETQYF.

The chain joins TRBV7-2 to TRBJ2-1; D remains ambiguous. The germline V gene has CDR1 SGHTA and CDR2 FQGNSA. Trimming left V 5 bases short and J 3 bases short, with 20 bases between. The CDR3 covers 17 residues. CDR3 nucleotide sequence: TGTGCCAGCAGCACCGAGAGGTATGGGGTAGGCTACAATGAGCAGTTCTTC. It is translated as CASSTERYGVGYNEQFF.

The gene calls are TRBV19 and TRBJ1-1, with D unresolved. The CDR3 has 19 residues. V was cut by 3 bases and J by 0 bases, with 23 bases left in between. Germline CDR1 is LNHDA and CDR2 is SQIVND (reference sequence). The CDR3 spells CASSIGLKGRRDMNTEAFF. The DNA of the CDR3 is TGTGCCAGTAGTATTGGTCTTAAAGGCAGGCGCGACATGAACACTGAAGCTTTCTTT. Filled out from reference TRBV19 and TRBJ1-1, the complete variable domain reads DGGITQSPKYLFRKEGQNVTLSCEQNLNHDAMYWYRQDPGQGLRLIYYSQIVNDFQKGDIAEGYSVSREKKESFPLTVTSAQKNPTAFYLCASSIGLKGRRDMNTEAFFGQGTRLTVV.

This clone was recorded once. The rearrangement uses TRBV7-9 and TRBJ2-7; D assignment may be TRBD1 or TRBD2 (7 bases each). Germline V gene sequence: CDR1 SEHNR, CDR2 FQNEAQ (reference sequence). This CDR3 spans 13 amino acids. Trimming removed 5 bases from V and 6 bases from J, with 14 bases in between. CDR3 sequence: CASSPGGGGEQYF. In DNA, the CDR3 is TGTGCCAGCAGCCCAGGGGGGGGTGGCGAGCAGTACTTC. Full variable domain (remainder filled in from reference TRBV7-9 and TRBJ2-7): DTGVSQNPRHKITKRGQNVTFRCDPISEHNRLYWYRQTLGQGPEFLTYFQNEAQLEKSRLLSDRFSAERPKGSFSTLEIQRTEQGDSAMYLCASSPGGGGEQYFGPGTRLTVT.